This is a list of T cell receptor beta chains from one sample in a study of vaccination and CD4 T cells after COVID-19. TCRdb ran MiXCR on the PCR reads and lists one entry per CDR3 protein. Of over 15,000 distinct CDR3 sequences listed, around 29% are singletons. These receptors are not linked to any known antigen. Specimen: cultured CD4+ T cells from blood. The receptors were gathered from a human donor with COVID-19. CDR3s include the opening cysteine and the closing phenylalanine or tryptophan. D genes are given only for firm matches. Some rows have no size entry. The others give once, few or many, or a class for an expanded clone.

J gene: TRBJ2-2
clone size: .
V gene: TRBV28
D gene: .
CDR3 protein: CASSSFLSPRNSGTGELFF
CDR3 DNA: TGTGCCAGCAGTTCATTTTTATCACCAAGGAATTCAGGCACCGGGGAGCTGTTTTTT

J gene: TRBJ1-6
clone size: .
V gene: TRBV5-4
D gene: TRBD1
CDR3 protein: CASSPGQGSSYNSPLHF
CDR3 DNA: TGTGCCAGCAGCCCGGGACAGGGGAGCTCCTATAATTCACCCCTCCACTTT

J gene: TRBJ1-2
clone size: .
V gene: TRBV19
D gene: .
CDR3 protein: CASSLGETYGYTF
CDR3 DNA: TGTGCCAGTAGTTTGGGGGAAACCTATGGCTACACCTTC

J gene: TRBJ1-2
clone size: .
V gene: TRBV30
D gene: .
CDR3 protein: CAWSRQEGGRRYTF
CDR3 DNA: TGTGCCTGGAGTCGACAGGAGGGGGGGAGACGCTACACCTTC

J gene: TRBJ1-5
clone size: .
V gene: TRBV6-1
D gene: TRBD1
CDR3 protein: CASSPSRGSNQPQHF
CDR3 DNA: TGTGCCAGCAGCCCCAGCAGGGGGAGCAATCAGCCCCAGCATTTT

J gene: TRBJ2-3
clone size: .
V gene: TRBV20-1
D gene: .
CDR3 protein: CSARGSGYTDTQYF
CDR3 DNA: TGCAGTGCTAGGGGTAGCGGTTACACAGATACGCAGTATTTT

J gene: TRBJ1-5
clone size: .
V gene: TRBV6-1
D gene: .
CDR3 protein: CASSNGGGAGNQPQHF
CDR3 DNA: TGTGCCAGCAGTAACGGGGGGGGCGCCGGCAATCAGCCCCAGCATTTT

J gene: TRBJ1-5
clone size: .
V gene: TRBV11-2
D gene: TRBD1
CDR3 protein: CASSSGQGAQHF
CDR3 DNA: TGTGCCAGCAGCTCCGGACAGGGTGCACAGCATTTT

J gene: TRBJ2-7
clone size: .
V gene: TRBV6-1
D gene: TRBD1
CDR3 protein: CASSARTGIGLAYEQYF
CDR3 DNA: TGTGCCAGCAGTGCTCGGACAGGGATCGGTTTAGCCTACGAGCAGTACTTC

J gene: TRBJ2-2
clone size: .
V gene: TRBV7-9
D gene: TRBD1
CDR3 protein: CTSSLDVGQGTGELFF
CDR3 DNA: TGTACCAGCAGCTTAGACGTAGGACAGGGAACCGGGGAGCTGTTTTTT

J gene: TRBJ2-5
clone size: .
V gene: TRBV9
D gene: .
CDR3 protein: CASSASQGSETQYF
CDR3 DNA: TGTGCCAGCAGCGCCTCACAGGGATCGGAGACCCAGTACTTC

J gene: TRBJ1-5
clone size: .
V gene: TRBV4-1
D gene: .
CDR3 protein: CAGSQDRLQPQHF
CDR3 DNA: TGCGCCGGCAGCCAAGATCGGCTTCAGCCCCAGCATTTT

J gene: TRBJ1-1
clone size: few
V gene: TRBV7-3
D gene: .
CDR3 protein: CASSLMPAMNTEAFF
CDR3 DNA: TGTGCCAGCAGCTTAATGCCAGCGATGAACACTGAAGCTTTCTTT

J gene: TRBJ1-2
clone size: .
V gene: TRBV29-1
D gene: TRBD1
CDR3 protein: CSGGDRTQNYGYTF
CDR3 DNA: TGCAGCGGTGGGGACAGAACCCAAAACTATGGCTACACCTTC